The TCR beta chain under discussion was sequenced for a study of cytomegalovirus exposure and HLA in healthy donors. The protocol was immunoSEQ multiplex PCR, while the TCRdb copy is restricted to in-frame clones and leaves out a portion. The sample holds 68,000 or so clones, about 96% seen once. This CDR3 region has 14 residues. Germline V gene data show CDR1 as SEHNR and CDR2 as FQNEAQ (reference sequence). The V gene end was trimmed by 5 bases and the J gene end by 5 bases; junction bases not matched to a gene: 3. This clone was seen only once. Its antigen is not identified. Findings and limits, study-wide: In vitro assays verified that a few CMV-associated chains recognized CMV antigens specifically. The investigators catalogued 150 to 200 TCR beta chains as cytomegalovirus-associated.

Specimen: PBMCs. The sequence was collected from a young man in good health and CMV-seronegative. The chain couples TRBV7-9 to TRBJ2-7, with TRBD2 matching over 13 bases. The CDR3 DNA follows: TGTGCCAGCAGCCGGACTAGCGGGAGTGACGAGCAGTACTTC. Protein: CASSRTSGSDEQYF.